This T cell receptor (beta chain) was identified in a study of T cell repertoires in cytomegalovirus infection. Trimming pared 4 bases from V and 3 bases from J, leaving 13 bases between. Germline lookup yields CDR1 SGHRS and CDR2 YFSETQ. The CDR3 length is 14 residues. This clonotype showed up many times. In TCRdb, the reads were re-called with MiXCR into one record per CDR3 protein. The sample has a few hundred thousand distinct CDR3 sequences; about a sixth are singletons. The chain has TRBV5-1 and TRBJ1-1, with a possible D match to TRBD1 (6 bases). The specimen was CD8+ T cells from PBMCs. The TCR was taken from a human donor in good health (CMV status not recorded). Some clones in this sample may be carry-over from other donors' samples. CDR3 protein: CASSLDRRHTEAFF. Here the CDR3 DNA reads TGCGCCAGCAGCCTCGACAGGAGACACACTGAAGCTTTCTTT.